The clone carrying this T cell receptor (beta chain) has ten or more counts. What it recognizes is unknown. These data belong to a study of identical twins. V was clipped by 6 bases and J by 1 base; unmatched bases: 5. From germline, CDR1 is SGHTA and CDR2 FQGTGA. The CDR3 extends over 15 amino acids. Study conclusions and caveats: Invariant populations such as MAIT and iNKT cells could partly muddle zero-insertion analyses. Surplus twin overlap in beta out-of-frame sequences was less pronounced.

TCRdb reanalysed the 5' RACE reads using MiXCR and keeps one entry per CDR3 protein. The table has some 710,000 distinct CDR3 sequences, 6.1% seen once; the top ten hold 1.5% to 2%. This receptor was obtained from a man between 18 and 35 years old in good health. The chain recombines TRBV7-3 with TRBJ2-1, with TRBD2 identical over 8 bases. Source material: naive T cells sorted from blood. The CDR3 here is CASRSSGSSYNEQFF. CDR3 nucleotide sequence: TGTGCCAGCAGATCCAGCGGGAGTTCCTACAATGAGCAGTTCTTC.